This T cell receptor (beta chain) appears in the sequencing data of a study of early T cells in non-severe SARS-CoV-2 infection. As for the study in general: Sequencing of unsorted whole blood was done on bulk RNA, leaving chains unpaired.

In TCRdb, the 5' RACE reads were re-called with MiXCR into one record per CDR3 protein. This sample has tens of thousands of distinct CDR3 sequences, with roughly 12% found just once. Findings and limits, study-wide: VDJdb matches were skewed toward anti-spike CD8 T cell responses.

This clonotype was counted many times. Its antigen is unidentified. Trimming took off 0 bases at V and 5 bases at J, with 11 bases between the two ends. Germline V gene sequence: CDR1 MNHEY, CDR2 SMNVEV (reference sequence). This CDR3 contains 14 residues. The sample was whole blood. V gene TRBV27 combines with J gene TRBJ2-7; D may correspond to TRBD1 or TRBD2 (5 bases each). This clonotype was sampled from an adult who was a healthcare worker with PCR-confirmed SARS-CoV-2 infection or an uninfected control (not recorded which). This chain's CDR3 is CASSLSSGRDEQYF. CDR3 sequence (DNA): TGTGCCAGCAGTTTATCTTCGGGGCGGGACGAGCAGTACTTC.